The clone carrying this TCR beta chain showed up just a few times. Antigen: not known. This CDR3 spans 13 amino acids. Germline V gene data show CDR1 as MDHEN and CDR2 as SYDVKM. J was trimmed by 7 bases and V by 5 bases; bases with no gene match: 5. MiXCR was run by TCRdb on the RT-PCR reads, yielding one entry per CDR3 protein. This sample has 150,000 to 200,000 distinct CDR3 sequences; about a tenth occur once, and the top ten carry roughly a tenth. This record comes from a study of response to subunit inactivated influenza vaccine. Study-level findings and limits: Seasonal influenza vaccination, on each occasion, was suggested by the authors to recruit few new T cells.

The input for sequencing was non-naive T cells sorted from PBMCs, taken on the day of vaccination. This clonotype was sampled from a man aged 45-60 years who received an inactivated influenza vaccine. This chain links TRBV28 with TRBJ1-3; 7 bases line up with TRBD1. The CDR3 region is CASSLYRGNTIYF. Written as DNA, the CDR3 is TGTGCCAGCAGTCTATACAGGGGTAACACCATATATTTT.